The entry below describes one T cell receptor beta chain. No antigen is known for it. This sample is drawn from a study of radiation and T cells in renal cell carcinoma. Study-level information: Nephrectomy followed 15 Gy stereotactic body radiation by 4 weeks.

This CDR3 has 13 amino acids. Germline CDR1 is MNHEY and CDR2 is SMNVEV (reference sequence). V trimming: 8 bases; J trimming: 6 bases; junction bases outside the gene matches: 5. Study findings and constraints: Top tumor clonotypes rose in blood 2 weeks post-radiation, then contracted.

Some clones are missing from TCRdb's copy, which holds only in-frame ones; the method was immunoSEQ multiplex PCR. The sample carries roughly 120,000 clones, over 75% recorded once. Time point: blood 2 weeks post-SBRT. This sample's treatment: 15 Gy SBRT to primary tumor, nephrectomy 4 weeks later. After SBRT, blood was collected at 2 and 4 weeks, plus baseline. This renal cell carcinoma was of the clear cell type. Specimen: blood, collected from a patient whose treatment included radiotherapy and nephrectomy. This sequence originates from a woman aged 60-75 years with renal cell carcinoma. This chain connects TRBV27 to TRBJ2-2; 8 positions match TRBD1. The CDR3 region is CASCYRGAGELFF. The CDR3 coding sequence is TGTGCCAGCTGCTACAGGGGGGCCGGGGAGCTGTTTTTT.